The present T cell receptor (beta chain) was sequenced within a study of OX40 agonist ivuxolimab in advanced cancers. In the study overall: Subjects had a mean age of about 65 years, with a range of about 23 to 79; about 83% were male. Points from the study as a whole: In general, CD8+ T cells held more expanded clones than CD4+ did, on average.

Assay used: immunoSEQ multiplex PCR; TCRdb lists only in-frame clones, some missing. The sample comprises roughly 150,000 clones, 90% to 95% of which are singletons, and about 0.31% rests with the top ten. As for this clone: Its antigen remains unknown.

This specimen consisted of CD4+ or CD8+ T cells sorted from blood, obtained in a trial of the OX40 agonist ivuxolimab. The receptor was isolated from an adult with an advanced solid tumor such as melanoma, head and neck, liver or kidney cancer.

In DNA form, the CDR3 reads TGTGCCAGCGGAAACCACTTGGGCACTGAAGCTTTCTTT. This sequence encodes CASGNHLGTEAFF. The chain links TRBV28 to TRBJ1-1; D remains unclear. The CDR3 has 13 residues. Trimming pared 8 bases from V and 4 bases from J, leaving 14 bases between. The germline V gene has CDR1 MDHEN and CDR2 SYDVKM. The whole variable domain, filled in from reference TRBV28 and TRBJ1-1, reads DVKVTQSSRYLVKRTGEKVFLECVQDMDHENMFWYRQDPGLGLRLIYFSYDVKMKEKGDIPEGYSVSREKKERFSLILESASTNQTSMYLCASGNHLGTEAFFGQGTRLTVV.